This is a list of T cell receptor beta chains from one sample in a study of blood T cell repertoires in COVID-19. Generated by immunoSEQ multiplex PCR, the TCRdb table keeps only in-frame clones and is missing some. The sample has about 190,000 clones, around 84% seen once; the top ten hold more than 2.5%. Sequencing used PBMCs or T cells enriched from blood (not recorded which). The origin of the receptors is a woman younger than 45 who had recovered from COVID-19. The CDR3 runs from the conserved cysteine through the conserved F or W. A D gene is named only where the DNA matches it firmly. Some rows have no size entry. The others give once, few or many, or a class for an expanded clone.

cdr3_aa: CSVRGLAGSVDTQYF
cdr3_nt: TGCAGCGTTCGGGGACTAGCGGGATCAGTAGATACGCAGTATTTT
v_call: TRBV29-1
j_call: TRBJ2-3
clone_size: -
d_call: TRBD2

cdr3_aa: CASSSTRTSGGSGREQFF
cdr3_nt: TGTGCCAGTAGTTCCACTCGGACTAGCGGGGGGAGCGGGCGTGAGCAGTTCTTC
v_call: TRBV19
j_call: TRBJ2-1
clone_size: -
d_call: TRBD2

cdr3_aa: CASSEGRGNQPQHF
cdr3_nt: TGTGCCAGCAGTGAGGGGAGGGGCAATCAGCCCCAGCATTTT
v_call: TRBV6-1
j_call: TRBJ1-5
clone_size: few
d_call: -

cdr3_aa: CASSRDRAKNTEAFF
cdr3_nt: TGTGCCAGTAGTAGAGACAGGGCAAAGAACACTGAAGCTTTCTTT
v_call: TRBV19
j_call: TRBJ1-1
clone_size: -
d_call: TRBD1

cdr3_aa: CASSPRLRDTEAFF
cdr3_nt: TGCGCCAGCAGCCCTCGACTACGCGACACTGAAGCTTTCTTT
v_call: TRBV4-1
j_call: TRBJ1-1
clone_size: many
d_call: -

cdr3_aa: CASRTSGIEYGYEQYF
cdr3_nt: TGTGCCAGCAGGACTAGCGGGATAGAATATGGCTACGAGCAGTACTTC
v_call: TRBV27
j_call: TRBJ2-7
clone_size: few
d_call: TRBD2

cdr3_aa: CSARVGGTGELFF
cdr3_nt: TGCAGCGCGCGGGTGGGGGGCACCGGGGAGCTGTTTTTT
v_call: TRBV29-1
j_call: TRBJ2-2
clone_size: -
d_call: -

cdr3_aa: CASSPYRGGSGANVLTF
cdr3_nt: TGTGCCAGCAGCCCATACAGGGGCGGTTCTGGGGCCAACGTCCTGACTTTC
v_call: TRBV7-2
j_call: TRBJ2-6
clone_size: -
d_call: TRBD1

cdr3_aa: CASSEYRGGNEKLFF
cdr3_nt: TGTGCCAGCAGCGAATACAGGGGTGGTAATGAAAAACTGTTTTTT
v_call: TRBV7-2
j_call: TRBJ1-4
clone_size: -
d_call: TRBD1

cdr3_aa: CAWKGGNQPQHF
cdr3_nt: TGTGCCTGGAAGGGGGGCAATCAGCCCCAGCATTTT
v_call: TRBV30
j_call: TRBJ1-5
clone_size: -
d_call: -

cdr3_aa: CASSQESGNYGYTF
cdr3_nt: TGTGCCAGCAGCCAAGAATCGGGGAACTATGGCTACACCTTC
v_call: TRBV14
j_call: TRBJ1-2
clone_size: -
d_call: -

cdr3_aa: CASSPGTTRQPQHF
cdr3_nt: TGCGCCAGCAGCCCGGGAACAACCCGTCAACCCCAGCATTTT
v_call: TRBV5-1
j_call: TRBJ1-5
clone_size: -
d_call: -

cdr3_aa: CASSVGTGNIQETQYF
cdr3_nt: TGTGCCAGCAGCGTAGGGACAGGGAACATCCAAGAGACCCAGTACTTC
v_call: TRBV9
j_call: TRBJ2-5
clone_size: -
d_call: TRBD1

cdr3_aa: CATKSGTVGSPLHF
cdr3_nt: TGTGCCACCAAATCCGGGACAGTCGGGTCACCCCTCCACTTT
v_call: TRBV7-9
j_call: TRBJ1-6
clone_size: -
d_call: TRBD1

cdr3_aa: CASAPPAGGGNIQYF
cdr3_nt: TGCGCCAGCGCCCCGCCCGCGGGGGGTGGGAACATTCAGTACTTC
v_call: TRBV10-2
j_call: TRBJ2-4
clone_size: -
d_call: TRBD2

cdr3_aa: CSVWGSSNYGYTF
cdr3_nt: TGCAGCGTTTGGGGCTCTTCTAACTATGGCTACACCTTC
v_call: TRBV29-1
j_call: TRBJ1-2
clone_size: -
d_call: -

cdr3_aa: CASRRGLRDNSPLHF
cdr3_nt: TGTGCCAGTAGACGGGGACTACGGGATAATTCACCCCTCCACTTT
v_call: TRBV19
j_call: TRBJ1-6
clone_size: -
d_call: -

cdr3_aa: CASSPRTFLETQYF
cdr3_nt: TGTGCCAGCTCACCCAGGACTTTTCTAGAGACCCAGTACTTC
v_call: TRBV18
j_call: TRBJ2-5
clone_size: few
d_call: -

cdr3_aa: CASTGPSSNTGELFF
cdr3_nt: TGTGCCAGCACTGGGCCCTCCTCGAACACCGGGGAGCTGTTTTTT
v_call: TRBV2
j_call: TRBJ2-2
clone_size: -
d_call: -

cdr3_aa: CASSRLPTGDYNQPQHF
cdr3_nt: TGTGCCAGCAGTCGACTGCCGACAGGGGATTACAATCAGCCCCAGCATTTT
v_call: TRBV27
j_call: TRBJ1-5
clone_size: -
d_call: TRBD1

cdr3_aa: CASSIAGSSYEQYF
cdr3_nt: TGTGCCAGTAGTATAGCTGGCAGCTCCTACGAGCAGTACTTC
v_call: TRBV19
j_call: TRBJ2-7
clone_size: -
d_call: -

cdr3_aa: CASSTKAGGYGYTF
cdr3_nt: TGTGCCAGCAGCACAAAGGCGGGGGGGTATGGCTACACCTTC
v_call: TRBV7-2
j_call: TRBJ1-2
clone_size: few
d_call: -

cdr3_aa: CASSFTGYGNTEAFF
cdr3_nt: TGTGCCAGCAGCTTCACAGGGTACGGGAACACTGAAGCTTTCTTT
v_call: TRBV5-6
j_call: TRBJ1-1
clone_size: -
d_call: -

cdr3_aa: CASSFSVTTGELFF
cdr3_nt: TGCGCCAGCAGCTTCAGTGTTACCACCGGGGAGCTGTTTTTT
v_call: TRBV5-1
j_call: TRBJ2-2
clone_size: -
d_call: -

cdr3_aa: CSAHSGGYTEAFF
cdr3_nt: TGCAGCGCCCATTCAGGGGGCTACACTGAAGCTTTCTTT
v_call: TRBV29-1
j_call: TRBJ1-1
clone_size: -
d_call: TRBD1

cdr3_aa: CASNGGTSGRNEQFF
cdr3_nt: TGTGCCAGCAACGGGGGGACTAGCGGGAGAAATGAGCAGTTCTTC
v_call: TRBV21-1
j_call: TRBJ2-1
clone_size: -
d_call: -

cdr3_aa: CASSLAGTGGTISNYGYTF
cdr3_nt: TGCGCCAGCAGCTTGGCCGGGACAGGGGGGACCATTTCCAACTATGGCTACACCTTC
v_call: TRBV5-1
j_call: TRBJ1-2
clone_size: once
d_call: TRBD1

cdr3_aa: CASSQLGTDTQYF
cdr3_nt: TGTGCCAGCAGCCAGTTGGGCACAGATACGCAGTATTTT
v_call: TRBV7-2
j_call: TRBJ2-3
clone_size: -
d_call: -

cdr3_aa: CASSPGTSGYNEQFF
cdr3_nt: TGCGCCAGCAGCCCCGGGACTAGCGGATACAATGAGCAGTTCTTC
v_call: TRBV5-1
j_call: TRBJ2-1
clone_size: -
d_call: TRBD2

cdr3_aa: CASSVGTGKSQETQYF
cdr3_nt: TGTGCCAGCAGCGTAGGGACAGGGAAATCCCAAGAGACCCAGTACTTC
v_call: TRBV9
j_call: TRBJ2-5
clone_size: -
d_call: TRBD1

cdr3_aa: CASSQASYGYTF
cdr3_nt: TGTGCCAGCAGCCAAGCTAGCTATGGCTACACCTTC
v_call: TRBV4-2
j_call: TRBJ1-2
clone_size: -
d_call: -

cdr3_aa: CASSDIGRWDRPTGNTIYF
cdr3_nt: TGTGCCAGCAGCGATATAGGTCGTTGGGACAGACCGACTGGAAACACCATATATTTT
v_call: TRBV28
j_call: TRBJ1-3
clone_size: few
d_call: TRBD1

cdr3_aa: CASSLAQGTSGMGNEQFF
cdr3_nt: TGTGCCAGCAGCTTGGCCCAAGGGACTAGCGGGATGGGGAATGAGCAGTTCTTC
v_call: TRBV11-3
j_call: TRBJ2-1
clone_size: -
d_call: TRBD2

cdr3_aa: CASSDITKNSPLHF
cdr3_nt: TGTGCCAGCAGCGACATTACAAAGAATTCACCCCTCCACTTT
v_call: TRBV9
j_call: TRBJ1-6
clone_size: -
d_call: -

cdr3_aa: CASSQDSQGASSQYF
cdr3_nt: TGTGCCAGCAGCCAAGATAGTCAGGGGGCATCGTCCCAGTACTTC
v_call: TRBV3-1/TRBV3-2
j_call: TRBJ2-5
clone_size: once
d_call: TRBD1

cdr3_aa: CASSWTAGGDEQFF
cdr3_nt: TGCGCCAGCAGCTGGACTGCCGGCGGCGATGAGCAGTTCTTC
v_call: TRBV5-1
j_call: TRBJ2-1
clone_size: once
d_call: -

cdr3_aa: CSVEDSTSGSYNEQFF
cdr3_nt: TGCAGCGTTGAAGATTCGACTAGCGGCTCCTACAATGAGCAGTTCTTC
v_call: TRBV29-1
j_call: TRBJ2-1
clone_size: few
d_call: TRBD2